This TCR beta chain was obtained from a study of T cell responses to AZD1222 COVID-19 vaccine. Study-level findings and limits: Nearly half of spike-specific TCRs reportedly target unmutated variant regions. No repertoire was sampled before or during the peak T cell response, only after it. Just six people given AZD1222 tested seropositive at baseline. Females outnumbered males among donors, who were mostly white British; clonal diversity was possibly underestimated.

This CDR3 contains 16 residues. Germline loops: CDR1 GTSNPN, CDR2 SVGIG (reference sequence). Between the trimmed V and J ends, which lost 1 base and 8 bases, there was a span of 20 bases. Clones were sequenced by immunoSEQ multiplex PCR, and TCRdb holds only the in-frame ones, with some missing. The table records nearly 110,000 clones, 85% to 95% of them present only once. For this clone: The antigen is unknown.

The gene calls are TRBV30 and TRBJ1-4; D may be TRBD1 (6 bases). The starting material was peripheral blood, obtained 28 days after the second AZD1222 dose. This TCR was recovered from an adult who received the AZD1222 COVID-19 vaccine. CDR3 residues: CAWSDPTRGVGEKLFF. The DNA for the CDR3 is TGTGCCTGGAGTGATCCTACCAGGGGTGTTGGAGAAAAACTGTTTTTT.